Each of the 10 T cell receptor beta chains below was sequenced from the same sample in a study of blood T cell repertoires in COVID-19. Clones were read by immunoSEQ multiplex PCR, and TCRdb kept only the in-frame ones, dropping some. The sample lists about 80,000 clones; approximately 80% were seen once. The sequencing sample was made of peripheral blood. Receptors were obtained from a man aged 80 or over with acute or convalescent COVID-19.

The gene calls are TRBV19 and TRBJ1-5; TRBD1 matches at 7 bases. CDR3 length: 16 residues. Trimming cost V 6 bases and J 6 bases; bases outside gene matches: 14. Germline CDR1 and CDR2: LNHDA and SQIVND (reference sequence). The CDR3 DNA reads as TGTGCCAGTAGGTCTAGACAGGGATCCGGTAGTCAGCCCCAGCATTTT. It translates to CASRSRQGSGSQPQHF.

V gene TRBV5-5 combines with J gene TRBJ1-5; D may be TRBD1 (5 bases). CDR1 and CDR2 from the germline V gene are SGHKS and YYEKEE (reference sequence). The CDR3 length is 15 residues. With 4 bases removed from V and 3 bases from J, the gap between germline ends came to 14 bases. CDR3 residues: CASSPDSHPNQPQHF. The CDR3 DNA sequence: TGTGCCAGCAGCCCAGACAGCCACCCCAATCAGCCCCAGCATTTT. Drawing the rest from reference TRBV5-5 and TRBJ1-5, the complete variable domain is DAGVTQSPTHLIKTRGQQVTLRCSPISGHKSVSWYQQVLGQGPQFIFQYYEKEERGRGNFPDRFSARQFPNYSSELNVNALLLGDSALYLCASSPDSHPNQPQHFGDGTRLSIL.

The rearrangement joins TRBV10-3 to TRBJ2-1, with 10 bases aligning to TRBD2. The V gene end was trimmed by 6 bases and the J gene end by 3 bases; junction bases not matched to a gene: 8. The CDR3 totals 16 residues. CDR1 and CDR2 from the germline V gene are ENHRY and SYGVKD. The CDR3 spells CAIRGALAGDYNEQFF. CDR3 in DNA: TGTGCCATCAGGGGGGCCCTAGCGGGGGACTACAATGAGCAGTTCTTC.

V and J are TRBV9 and TRBJ1-1; 8 bases are a match to TRBD1. This CDR3 region has 15 residues. The V segment lost 1 base and the J segment 2 bases; nucleotides outside the gene matches: 4. Germline V CDR1 and CDR2: SGDLS, YYNGEE. The DNA for the CDR3 is TGTGCCAGCAGCGTAATGTCAGGGGGCAACACTGAAGCTTTCTTT. The encoded protein is CASSVMSGGNTEAFF.

The chain carries TRBV5-5 and TRBJ1-1; 9 positions agree with TRBD1. J lost 0 bases, V lost 4 bases, and 4 bases had no gene match. The CDR3 spans 15 residues. Looked up from germline, CDR1 is SGHKS and CDR2 is YYEKEE (reference sequence). The CDR3, as DNA: TGTGCCAGCAGCCCGCGGACAGGGGTGAACACTGAAGCTTTCTTT. Protein sequence: CASSPRTGVNTEAFF.

The genes are TRBV10-3 and TRBJ2-7, with 7 bases that match TRBD1. V shed 3 bases and J 5 bases; nucleotides not matched to a gene: 7. This CDR3 region has 14 residues. Germline CDR1 is ENHRY and CDR2 is SYGVKD. The CDR3 DNA sequence: TGTGCCATCAGTGACCCGGGACAGCCCGACGAGCAGTACTTC. Encoded protein: CAISDPGQPDEQYF.

The chain recombines TRBV24-1 with TRBJ1-2; unclear D gene. The CDR3 loop spans 12 amino acids. Germline values: CDR1 KGHDR, CDR2 SFDVKD. V dropped 3 bases and J dropped 5 bases, with 6 bases sitting between them. The CDR3 spells CATSDNKYGYTF. The CDR3 bases are TGTGCCACCAGTGATAACAAGTATGGCTACACCTTC.

The chain has TRBV10-3 and TRBJ1-2, with 9 bases identical to TRBD1. The germline V gene encodes CDR1 ENHRY and CDR2 SYGVKD. The CDR3 spans 16 residues. V was pared by 2 bases and J by 4 bases, with 8 bases of the junction left unmatched. The CDR3 DNA reads TGTGCCATCAGTGAGGGGACAGGGATGGTGGGCTATGGCTACACCTTC. This translates into CAISEGTGMVGYGYTF.

This sequence joins TRBV2 and TRBJ1-6; 11 bases agree with TRBD1. V was clipped by 5 bases and J by 4 bases; unmatched bases: 4. Germline CDR1 and CDR2: SNHLY and FYNNEI. This CDR3 is 16 amino acids long. The CDR3 sequence: CASSFGTGGYNSPLHF. The CDR3 DNA follows: TGTGCCAGCAGTTTTGGGACAGGGGGATATAATTCACCCCTCCACTTT.

V is TRBV5-1 and J is TRBJ2-3, with D perhaps matching TRBD1 (6 bases). Trimming took off 0 bases at V and 4 bases at J, with 12 bases between the two ends. The germline CDR1 and CDR2 sequences are SGHRS and YFSETQ. This CDR3 spans 15 amino acids. The CDR3, as DNA: TGCGCCAGCAGCTTGGGGGGCAGGGGATCAGATACGCAGTATTTT. It specifies CASSLGGRGSDTQYF.